These 20 T cell receptor beta chains share one sample of origin, sequenced in a study of beta chain features in type 1 diabetes. The sequenced template was cDNA made from the entire isolated RNA. Libraries were prepared by immunoSEQ multiplex PCR; TCRdb keeps only in-frame clonotypes and omits some of them. The sample gives around 280,000 clones, 7% to 9% of which show up once; more than 1% is in the top ten. Sequencing was done on a sample of central memory CD4+ T cells from blood. The receptors were sampled from a woman under 30 in good health.

This clone was picked up a small number of times. The chain carries TRBV10-3 and TRBJ1-6, with D possibly TRBD1 on 6 matching bases. V gave up 8 bases and J gave up 8 bases, with 16 bases separating them. Germline-derived CDR1 and CDR2 are ENHRY and SYGVKD. The CDR3 consists of 14 residues. CDR3 residues: CAIRPGGPDSPLHF. The CDR3 coding sequence is TGTGCCATCCGCCCGGGGGGGCCGGATTCACCCCTCCACTTT.

This clone was detected only a few times. V and J are TRBV18 and TRBJ2-5, with 9 bases aligning to TRBD1. The CDR3 extends over 14 amino acids. Per the germline V gene, CDR1 is KGHSH and CDR2 is LQKENI. Unmatched junction bases numbered 5, after V lost 6 bases and J lost 3 bases. The CDR3 sequence: CASSPRQGEETQYF. The CDR3 bases are TGTGCCAGCTCTCCCCGACAGGGGGAAGAGACCCAGTACTTC.

This clone was observed a few times. V and J are TRBV14 and TRBJ1-3; D gene unclear. The length of the CDR3 is 18 residues. Trimming took 1 base from V and 2 from J, leaving 18 bases between them. Germline V gene lookup returns CDR1 SGHDN and CDR2 FVKESK. This CDR3 reads CASSQVFPPREAGNTIYF. Here the CDR3 DNA reads TGTGCCAGCAGCCAAGTTTTCCCCCCAAGGGAGGCTGGAAACACCATATATTTT.

The CDR3 DNA sequence: TGTGCCAGCTCACCCCCAGGGACGGGGGGCCACCAAGAGACCCAGTACTTC. Its translation: CASSPPGTGGHQETQYF. The chain joins TRBV18 to TRBJ2-5, with D perhaps TRBD2 (7 bases). Trimming stripped 3 bases from V and 0 bases from J, with 17 bases between. The germline gives CDR1 KGHSH, CDR2 LQKENI. The CDR3 has 17 residues. Full variable domain (missing parts from reference TRBV18 and TRBJ2-5): NAGVMQNPRHLVRRRGQEARLRCSPMKGHSHVYWYRQLPEEGLKFMVYLQKENIIDESGMPKERFSAEFPKEGPSILRIQQVVRGDSAAYFCASSPPGTGGHQETQYFGPGTRLLVL.

This clone was observed a handful of times. This CDR3 is CARADLPGNTEAFF. The DNA for the CDR3 is TGTGCCCGGGCAGACCTCCCCGGGAACACTGAAGCTTTCTTT. The chain couples TRBV30 to TRBJ1-1; unclear D gene. V gave up 8 bases and J gave up 1 base, with 17 bases separating them. From germline, CDR1 is GTSNPN and CDR2 SVGIG (reference sequence). The CDR3 runs to 14 residues.

This clone was observed a few times. V is TRBV29-1 and J is TRBJ2-7; maybe TRBD1 (6 bases). V lost 6 bases to trimming and J lost 1 base, with 10 bases between them. Germline V CDR1 and CDR2: SQVTM, ANQGSEA. This CDR3 comprises 12 residues. The CDR3, as DNA: TGCAGCGTGCAAACAGGGTCCTACGAGCAGTACGTC. Translation: CSVQTGSYEQYV.

This clone was counted only a few times. In the same sample, other DNA sequences code for this CDR3. The genes are TRBV2 and TRBJ1-1; tentative D call: TRBD1 (5 bases). The V and J ends lost 4 bases and 4 bases respectively, with 7 bases between them. Germline V lookup: CDR1 SNHLY, CDR2 FYNNEI. This CDR3 is 12 amino acids long. The CDR3 DNA follows: TGTGCCAGCAGTGGACAGCGCACTGAAGCTTTCTTT. Amino acid sequence: CASSGQRTEAFF.

This chain joins TRBV6-1 and TRBJ2-7, with TRBD2 matching 8 bases. The CDR3 length is 15 residues. Germline V gene lookup returns CDR1 MNHNS and CDR2 SASEGT. The V and J ends lost 1 base and 3 bases, in that order; junction bases with no gene match: 5. The CDR3 DNA is TGTGCCAGCAGTGAAGGGTCGGGAGGGTACTACGAGCAGTACTTC. Translated: CASSEGSGGYYEQYF.

This clone was recorded a few times. The chain carries TRBV7-9 and TRBJ2-4; 7 nucleotides line up with TRBD2. With 5 bases clipped from V and 0 bases from J, the junction kept 7 bases outside the gene matches. CDR3 length: 16 residues. Looked up from germline, CDR1 is SEHNR and CDR2 is FQNEAQ (reference sequence). The CDR3 is CASSPWEGSAKNIQYF. CDR3 coding DNA: TGTGCCAGCAGCCCCTGGGAGGGGTCAGCCAAAAACATTCAGTACTTC.

The chain carries TRBV5-4 and TRBJ2-3; D might be TRBD1 (5 bases). This CDR3 spans 12 amino acids. Trimming cost V 9 bases and J 6 bases, with 14 bases left between them. The germline gives CDR1 SGHNT, CDR2 YYREEE (reference sequence). CDR3 sequence reads: CAIQGVRDTQYF. The CDR3, as DNA: TGTGCCATCCAGGGTGTGAGGGATACGCAGTATTTT. The full variable domain, completed using reference TRBV5-4 and TRBJ2-3, is ETGVTQSPTHLIKTRGQQVTLRCSSQSGHNTVSWYQQALGQGPQFIFQYYREEENGRGNFPPRFSGLQFPNYSSELNVNALELDDSALYLCAIQGVRDTQYFGPGTRLTVL.

V is TRBV7-2 and J is TRBJ1-2; D call uncertain. Germline lookup yields CDR1 SGHTA and CDR2 FQGNSA. Trimming took off 5 bases at V and 8 bases at J, with 15 bases between the two ends. The CDR3 length is 13 residues. The CDR3: CASSRPEVGGYTF. As DNA, the CDR3 is TGTGCCAGCAGCCGACCTGAGGTAGGCGGCTACACCTTC.

CDR3 nucleotides: TGTGCCAGCAGCCCCCCGACAGGGCCCCAGTTCTTC. It is translated as CASSPPTGPQFF. The chain couples TRBV7-2 to TRBJ2-1, with TRBD1 matching 7 bases. Looked up from germline, CDR1 is SGHTA and CDR2 is FQGNSA. Germline trimming cut 5 bases from V and 13 bases from J; bases unmatched to any gene: 8. The CDR3 runs to 12 residues.

This clone was observed a handful of times. The rearrangement uses TRBV25-1 and TRBJ1-1; D is perhaps TRBD1 (6 bases). V was shortened by 4 bases and J by 5 bases, with 17 bases between the two germline ends. CDR3 length: 15 amino acids. Germline CDR1 and CDR2: MGHDK and SYGVNS. The CDR3 DNA reads as TGTGCCAGCAGTGGGTTGGGACACTGGGGAACTGAAGCTTTCTTT. As protein: CASSGLGHWGTEAFF.

The chain combines TRBV15 with TRBJ2-5; D not resolved. This CDR3 is 12 amino acids long. Trimming took 5 bases from V and 0 from J, leaving 4 bases between them. The germline V gene encodes CDR1 LNHNV and CDR2 YYDKDF (reference sequence). CDR3 region: CATSGYQETQYF. In nucleotides, the CDR3 is TGTGCCACCAGCGGGTACCAAGAGACCCAGTACTTC.

The CDR3 spells CASRDRQGYGYTF. The CDR3 region has the DNA TGTGCCAGCAGGGACCGACAGGGGTATGGCTACACCTTC. The J gene is TRBJ1-2, the V gene TRBV6-6, with 8 bases that match TRBD1. Germline CDR1 is MNHNY and CDR2 is SVGAGI (reference sequence). The CDR3 is 13 residues long. V trimming: 6 bases; J trimming: 5 bases; junction bases outside the gene matches: 5.

V is TRBV27 and J is TRBJ1-2; 11 bases align to TRBD1. The germline V gene has CDR1 MNHEY and CDR2 SMNVEV (reference sequence). This CDR3 is 16 amino acids long. V dropped 4 bases and J dropped 7; count of bases not matched to a gene: 11. The CDR3 DNA reads TGTGCCAGCAGTTCCCTCTACCGGGACAGGGGGACTGGCTACACCTTC. Translation: CASSSLYRDRGTGYTF.

This clone is judged medium-sized. The rearrangement joins TRBV7-2 to TRBJ2-1; TRBD2 might be the D (5 bases). The V end lost 3 bases, the J end lost 6 bases, and 6 bases lay between the germline ends. Per germline, CDR1 SGHTA and CDR2 FQGNSA. This CDR3 contains 12 residues. CDR3 DNA sequence: TGTGCCAGCAGCTTGACTACCAATGAGCAGTTCTTC. Amino acids: CASSLTTNEQFF. The complete variable domain, with remaining parts taken from reference TRBV7-2 and TRBJ2-1, reads GAGVSQSPSNKVTEKGKDVELRCDPISGHTALYWYRQSLGQGLEFLIYFQGNSAPDKSGLPSDRFSAERTGGSVSTLTIQRTQQEDSAVYLCASSLTTNEQFFGPGTRLTVL.

Comment on this clone: This CDR3 is also generated by other DNA sequences in the sample. The rearrangement uses TRBV7-2 and TRBJ1-5; D is unresolved. Germline V lookup: CDR1 SGHTA, CDR2 FQGNSA. Trimming took off 4 bases at V and 6 bases at J, with 10 bases between the two ends. The CDR3 totals 13 residues. The CDR3 region has the DNA TGTGCCAGCAGCTCCGGAGCCTCTCAGCCCCAGCATTTT. Protein sequence: CASSSGASQPQHF.

The sample holds a few counts of this clone. This chain uses TRBV7-9 with TRBJ1-2; TRBD1 agrees at 11 bases. Germline V lookup: CDR1 SEHNR, CDR2 FQNEAQ (reference sequence). The J segment lost 4 bases and the V segment lost 3 bases, leaving 4 bases of the junction unmatched. The CDR3 contains 15 residues. The CDR3 sequence: CASSLRDRGTYGYTF. The CDR3 bases are TGTGCCAGCAGCTTGAGGGACAGGGGGACCTATGGCTACACCTTC.

This clone was picked up a small number of times. The genes are TRBV19 and TRBJ1-1, with 8 nucleotides matching TRBD1. Trimming cost V 4 bases and J 4 bases; bases outside gene matches: 11. Germline V gives CDR1 LNHDA, CDR2 SQIVND (reference sequence). The CDR3 is 16 amino acids. Written as DNA, the CDR3 is TGTGCCAGTAGTACCACCCCTGGACAGGGAATCACTGAAGCTTTCTTT. This encodes CASSTTPGQGITEAFF.